The 10 T cell receptor beta chains below were found in one sample sequenced in a study of T cells in Graves' hyperthyroidism and ophthalmopathy. Using RNA transcripts as the source, TCR beta CDR3 regions were amplified. The HTBI primer set drove a first-round RT-PCR of the TCR CDR3. A single record per CDR3 protein comes from TCRdb applying MiXCR to the multiplex PCR reads. The sample holds around 760,000 distinct CDR3 sequences, 35% seen once. The specimen was blood. These receptors all stem from a woman in her thirties or forties with Graves' hyperthyroidism.

V is TRBV24-1 and J is TRBJ2-1, with 7 bases fitting TRBD1. V was pared by 3 bases and J by 4 bases, with 5 bases of the junction left unmatched. This CDR3 is 15 amino acids long. The germline V gene has CDR1 KGHDR and CDR2 SFDVKD. The CDR3 region is CATSDPGTVYNEQFF. Here the CDR3 DNA reads TGTGCCACCAGTGATCCCGGGACAGTATACAATGAGCAGTTCTTC.

The chain combines TRBV5-4 with TRBJ1-2, with D tentatively TRBD1 (5 bases). The CDR3 runs to 14 residues. CDR1 and CDR2 from the germline V gene are SGHNT and YYREEE (reference sequence). V gave up 5 bases and J gave up 8 bases, with 19 bases separating them. CDR3 protein: CASRPAGTQKGYTF. Written as DNA, the CDR3 is TGTGCCAGCAGGCCCGCCGGGACTCAGAAAGGCTACACCTTC.

This clonotype was seen at least ten times. The V and J genes are TRBV20-1 and TRBJ2-5; tentatively, D is TRBD1 (5 bases). Trimming cost V 3 bases and J 5 bases, with 13 bases left between them. The CDR3 has 13 amino acids. Germline loops: CDR1 DFQATT, CDR2 SNEGSKA (reference sequence). CDR3 nucleotide sequence: TGCAGTGCTAGTGGCACACAGGTGGAGACCCAGTACTTC. Protein: CSASGTQVETQYF.

This clonotype was observed many times. The V gene is TRBV7-9, the J gene TRBJ1-2; D unresolved. V lost 5 bases and J lost 0, with 10 bases in between. The CDR3 contains 14 residues. From germline, CDR1 is SEHNR and CDR2 FQNEAQ (reference sequence). In nucleotides, the CDR3 is TGTGCCAGCAGCCGCGACCCCGCTAACTATGGCTACACCTTC. Its translation is CASSRDPANYGYTF.

The chain joins TRBV10-3 to TRBJ2-7; D uncertain. The CDR3 runs to 15 residues. Trimming shortened V by 5 bases and J by 3 bases, and 17 bases separated the two germline ends. Germline loops: CDR1 ENHRY, CDR2 SYGVKD. The CDR3 DNA follows: TGTGCCATCAGTTTCTTCCCAGGACGGAACTACGAGCAGTACTTC. Translated: CAISFFPGRNYEQYF.

V gene TRBV7-2 combines with J gene TRBJ1-1; a weak D match, TRBD1 (6 bases). In germline, CDR1 is SGHTA, CDR2 FQGNSA. The CDR3 spans 13 residues. With 5 bases removed from V and 9 bases from J, the gap between germline ends came to 16 bases. The CDR3 DNA is TGTGCCAGCAGCCTCGTGGGGGGACAAAAAGCTTTCTTT. It is translated as CASSLVGGQKAFF.

The rearrangement links TRBV6-6 to TRBJ1-4; D is undetermined. This CDR3 is built from 16 residues. The V end lost 2 bases, the J end lost 0 bases, and 10 bases lay between the germline ends. Germline values: CDR1 MNHNY, CDR2 SVGAGI (reference sequence). The CDR3 region has the DNA TGTGCCAGCAGTTACCTCAGGAAAACAACTAATGAAAAACTGTTTTTT. Protein product: CASSYLRKTTNEKLFF.

This clonotype occurred many times. The chain carries TRBV7-2 and TRBJ1-5; no reliable D call. V shed 1 base and J shed 5 bases, with 6 bases lying between them. In germline, CDR1 is SGHTA, CDR2 FQGNSA. CDR3 length: 13 residues. CDR3 protein: CASSLDKDQPQHF. Written as DNA, the CDR3 is TGTGCCAGCAGCTTAGACAAGGATCAGCCCCAGCATTTT. The entire variable domain, with the rest obtained from reference TRBV7-2 and TRBJ1-5, is as follows: GAGVSQSPSNKVTEKGKDVELRCDPISGHTALYWYRQSLGQGLEFLIYFQGNSAPDKSGLPSDRFSAERTGGSVSTLTIQRTQQEDSAVYLCASSLDKDQPQHFGDGTRLSIL.

This clonotype was seen just once. The chain employs TRBV9 and TRBJ1-5; a possible D gene is TRBD1 (6 bases). Per germline, CDR1 SGDLS and CDR2 YYNGEE. The CDR3 consists of 15 residues. V lost 0 bases to trimming and J lost 3 bases, with 10 bases between them. CDR3 sequence reads: CASSVGSGVNQPQHF. In DNA form, the CDR3 reads TGTGCCAGCAGCGTAGGATCAGGGGTCAATCAGCCCCAGCATTTT.

The chain is built from TRBV12-3 or TRBV12-4 and TRBJ1-3; no clear D gene. The CDR3 totals 16 residues. V lost 0 bases and J lost 0, with 9 bases in between. The CDR3, as DNA: TGTGCCAGCAGTTTAGCGGCAGGAAGCTCTGGAAACACCATATATTTT. Translated: CASSLAAGSSGNTIYF.